This passage covers 32 T cell receptor beta chains from one sample sequenced in a study of blood T cell repertoires in COVID-19. Clones were read by immunoSEQ multiplex PCR, and TCRdb kept only the in-frame ones, dropping some. Of over 70,000 clones listed, 75% to 90% were seen once; the top ten hold over 9%. Sequencing was performed on peripheral blood. Receptor source: a woman in her 70s with acute or convalescent COVID-19.

Here the CDR3 reads CASSLGLPDGYTF. In DNA, the CDR3 is TGTGCCAGCAGCTTAGGTTTACCGGATGGCTACACCTTC. The chain joins TRBV7-9 to TRBJ1-2; the D is unclear. V lost 1 base and J lost 6, with 9 bases in between. This CDR3 region has 13 residues. Germline V gene sequence: CDR1 SEHNR, CDR2 FQNEAQ (reference sequence).

The chain carries TRBV11-2 and TRBJ2-7; D uncertain. The V gene lost 4 bases and the J gene lost 3 bases, with 13 bases spanning the gap. This CDR3 is built from 14 residues. The germline gives CDR1 SGHAT, CDR2 FQNNGV. CDR3 sequence (DNA): TGTGCCAGCAGCTCCTCCGGGTCGATCTACGAGCAGTACTTC. This translates into CASSSSGSIYEQYF.

The J gene is TRBJ2-7, the V gene TRBV10-3; the D gene is possibly TRBD1 (5 bases). Between the trimmed V and J ends, which lost 4 bases and 4 bases, there was a span of 8 bases. The CDR3 loop spans 12 amino acids. Germline V gene sequence: CDR1 ENHRY, CDR2 SYGVKD. This CDR3 reads CAISATEYEQYF. The CDR3 region has the DNA TGTGCCATCAGTGCGACAGAATACGAGCAGTACTTC.

This chain links TRBV9 with TRBJ1-4; D gene ambiguous. Trimming took 3 bases from V and 0 from J, leaving 9 bases between them. Germline-derived CDR1 and CDR2 are SGDLS and YYNGEE. This CDR3 has 15 residues. In DNA, the CDR3 is TGTGCCAGCAGCGCCCGTTTATCAACTAATGAAAAACTGTTTTTT. It codes for CASSARLSTNEKLFF.

V usage is TRBV2 and J usage is TRBJ2-1; D unresolved. This CDR3 region has 12 residues. Germline assignment: CDR1 SNHLY and CDR2 FYNNEI. The germline V and J ends were trimmed by 3 bases and 5 bases, with 5 bases remaining between them. CDR3 nucleotide sequence: TGTGCCAGCAGTGAGTATCACAATGAGCAGTTCTTC. Translating gives CASSEYHNEQFF.

The chain is built from TRBV30 and TRBJ2-7; 8 positions match TRBD1. CDR1 and CDR2 from the germline V gene are GTSNPN and SVGIG (reference sequence). The CDR3 has 13 residues. V lost 5 bases to trimming and J lost 3 bases; unmatched junction nucleotides: 6. CDR3 protein: CAWGTGTDYEQYF. CDR3 nucleotides: TGTGCCTGGGGGACAGGAACCGACTACGAGCAGTACTTC.

The V gene is TRBV2, the J gene TRBJ1-1; D is possibly TRBD1 (5 bases). Trimming left V 5 bases short and J 0 bases short, with 13 bases between. This CDR3 is built from 15 residues. The germline gives CDR1 SNHLY, CDR2 FYNNEI. CDR3 protein: CASSYDRGLNTEAFF. DNA of the CDR3: TGTGCCAGCAGTTACGACAGAGGCCTGAACACTGAAGCTTTCTTT.

The CDR3 reads CATSRSGGLETQYF. The DNA for the CDR3 is TGTGCCACCAGCAGATCCGGGGGGTTAGAGACCCAGTACTTC. This sequence joins TRBV15 and TRBJ2-5; TRBD2 agrees at 7 bases. Looked up from germline, CDR1 is LNHNV and CDR2 is YYDKDF (reference sequence). The CDR3 totals 14 residues. The V gene end was trimmed by 2 bases and the J gene end by 4 bases; junction bases not matched to a gene: 4.

The rearrangement joins TRBV28 to TRBJ1-4; tentatively, D is TRBD1 (6 bases). Germline CDR1 reads MDHEN; CDR2 reads SYDVKM. This CDR3 contains 14 residues. Trimming pared 2 bases from V and 6 bases from J, leaving 10 bases between. Written as DNA, the CDR3 is TGTGCCAGCAGTTTAATGGACAGAGATGAAAAACTGTTTTTT. Residues: CASSLMDRDEKLFF.

This chain joins TRBV4-1 and TRBJ2-1; 9 nucleotides agree with TRBD2. Germline values: CDR1 MGHRA, CDR2 YSYEKL. The length of the CDR3 is 17 residues. The J segment lost 8 bases and the V segment lost 1 base, leaving 12 bases of the junction unmatched. The CDR3 DNA is TGCGCCAGCAGCCAAGCGGCTAGCGGGGCCGCCGTAGATGAGCAGTTCTTC. This encodes CASSQAASGAAVDEQFF.

The gene calls are TRBV10-3 and TRBJ2-1; D perhaps matches TRBD2 (7 bases). Trimming left V 3 bases short and J 5 bases short, with 14 bases between. The CDR3 is 15 amino acids. Germline-derived CDR1 and CDR2 are ENHRY and SYGVKD. The CDR3 loop reads CAISEWGGTNNEQFF. The CDR3 DNA reads as TGTGCCATCAGTGAATGGGGGGGCACGAACAATGAGCAGTTCTTC.

The J gene is TRBJ2-7, the V gene TRBV28; 8 positions match TRBD1. This CDR3 comprises 14 residues. Looked up from germline, CDR1 is MDHEN and CDR2 is SYDVKM. Losses at the gene ends were 6 bases for V and 0 bases for J; bases not matched to a gene: 4. CDR3 sequence: CASRRTGLSYEQYF. The CDR3 coding sequence is TGTGCCAGCAGACGGACAGGGCTCTCCTACGAGCAGTACTTC. Together with reference TRBV28 and TRBJ2-7, the CDR3 gives the full variable domain: DVKVTQSSRYLVKRTGEKVFLECVQDMDHENMFWYRQDPGLGLRLIYFSYDVKMKEKGDIPEGYSVSREKKERFSLILESASTNQTSMYLCASRRTGLSYEQYFGPGTRLTVT.

V usage is TRBV29-1 and J usage is TRBJ2-2; perhaps TRBD2 as D (7 bases). V lost 0 bases to trimming and J lost 7 bases, with 15 bases between them. Germline loops: CDR1 SQVTM, CDR2 ANQGSEA. The CDR3 extends over 15 amino acids. CDR3 nucleotides: TGCAGCGTTGAAGATCCCAGGGGAGGGGTCGGGGAGCTGTTTTTT. Its protein product is CSVEDPRGGVGELFF.

On this clone: Other nucleotide sequences from this sample produce the same CDR3. This chain uses TRBV5-6 with TRBJ1-1; D remains ambiguous. Germline CDR1 is SGHDT and CDR2 is YYEEEE. This CDR3 has 14 amino acids. V lost 4 bases and J 5 bases, leaving 15 bases between the germline ends. Written as DNA, the CDR3 is TGTGCCAGCAGCCTACGAGGGATCGGTACTGAAGCTTTCTTT. Its protein product is CASSLRGIGTEAFF. Together with reference TRBV5-6 and TRBJ1-1, the CDR3 gives the full variable domain: DAGVTQSPTHLIKTRGQQVTLRCSPKSGHDTVSWYQQALGQGPQFIFQYYEEEERQRGNFPDRFSGHQFPNYSSELNVNALLLGDSALYLCASSLRGIGTEAFFGQGTRLTVV.

In DNA form, the CDR3 reads TGTGCCAGCTCACCCAGGCAGGGCTTCCTCTCTGGGGCCAACGTCCTGACTTTC. Translation: CASSPRQGFLSGANVLTF. The chain employs TRBV18 and TRBJ2-6, with a possible D match to TRBD1 (5 bases). The CDR3 is made up of 18 amino acids. Trimming took off 3 bases at V and 0 bases at J, with 15 bases between the two ends. The germline V gene has CDR1 KGHSH and CDR2 LQKENI.

This rearrangement joins TRBV27 to TRBJ1-1; 8 nucleotides agree with TRBD1. The length of the CDR3 is 14 residues. Trimming at V came to 3 bases and at J to 3 bases, leaving 3 bases not matched to a gene. Germline V gene data show CDR1 as MNHEY and CDR2 as SMNVEV (reference sequence). This chain's CDR3 is CASSFQGADTEAFF. The CDR3 bases are TGTGCCAGCAGTTTTCAGGGGGCCGACACTGAAGCTTTCTTT.

This chain connects TRBV2 to TRBJ2-2; 9 nucleotides align to TRBD1. The germline CDR1 and CDR2 sequences are SNHLY and FYNNEI. V trimming: 5 bases; J trimming: 7 bases; junction bases outside the gene matches: 14. There are 17 residues in the CDR3. CDR3 protein: CASSYSGTGTRSGELFF. In DNA form, the CDR3 reads TGTGCCAGCAGTTATTCCGGGACAGGGACGAGAAGCGGGGAGCTGTTTTTT.

The genes are TRBV12-3 or TRBV12-4 and TRBJ1-2, with 7 bases identical to TRBD1. The V and J ends lost 5 bases and 8 bases, in that order; junction bases with no gene match: 8. The CDR3 is 13 amino acids. The CDR3 sequence is CASSPRQGGGYTF. CDR3 DNA: TGTGCCAGCAGTCCCAGACAGGGAGGAGGCTACACCTTC.

This clone has more than one count but fewer than ten. The rearrangement joins TRBV6-5 to TRBJ2-7; 7 nucleotides line up with TRBD2. V lost 7 bases and J lost 3; bases outside the gene matches: 6. Germline loops: CDR1 MNHEY, CDR2 SVGAGI. The CDR3 has 13 amino acids. CDR3 in DNA: TGTGCCAGCACTAGAGCGGGGTTCTACGAGCAGTACTTC. Its protein is CASTRAGFYEQYF.

The chain has TRBV30 and TRBJ1-6; D is possibly TRBD1 (6 bases). The CDR3 consists of 15 residues. CDR1 and CDR2 (germline): GTSNPN, SVGIG (reference sequence). Trimming cost V 5 bases and J 5 bases, with 16 bases left between them. CDR3 protein: CAWVGRGGDNSPLHF. CDR3 nucleotide sequence: TGTGCCTGGGTCGGTAGGGGGGGCGATAATTCACCCCTCCACTTT.

CDR3 amino acids: CASSHGTGSYEQYF. In DNA form, the CDR3 reads TGTGCCAGCAGCCACGGGACAGGGTCTTACGAGCAGTACTTC. The genes are TRBV6-5 and TRBJ2-7, with 9 nucleotides matching TRBD1. CDR3 size: 14 residues. CDR1 MNHEY and CDR2 SVGAGI come from the germline V gene. The V and J ends lost 6 bases and 4 bases, in that order; junction bases with no gene match: 7.

Points on this clone: One junction end disagrees with the germline gene, perhaps due to a read error. The rearrangement uses TRBV28 and TRBJ2-7, with 7 bases fitting TRBD2. This CDR3 is built from 13 residues. The germline V gene encodes CDR1 MDHEN and CDR2 SYDVKM. This CDR3 is CASRGTTTYQQYF. DNA for the CDR3: TGTGCCAGCAGGGGGACTACAACCTACCAGCAGTACTTC.

This clone appeared a single time. V is TRBV11-3 and J is TRBJ2-1, with TRBD2 as a possible D gene (5 bases). Deletions cut 3 bases from V and 6 bases from J, with 9 bases between. CDR3 length: 13 residues. Germline V lookup: CDR1 SGHNT, CDR2 YENEEA. CDR3 nucleotides: TGTGCCAGCAGCTTGGGCGGAGGCAATGAGCAGTTCTTC. This encodes CASSLGGGNEQFF.

CDR3 sequence: CAISERGGTSGSLPDTQYF. As DNA, the CDR3 is TGTGCCATCAGCGAGAGGGGGGGGACTAGCGGGAGTCTCCCAGATACGCAGTATTTT. V usage is TRBV10-3 and J usage is TRBJ2-3; 14 bases fit TRBD2. The ends lost 6 bases at V and 4 bases at J; junction bases unmatched: 15. The germline gives CDR1 ENHRY, CDR2 SYGVKD. The CDR3 covers 19 residues.

The genes are TRBV18 and TRBJ2-1; 10 nucleotides align to TRBD2. With 0 bases clipped from V and 3 bases from J, the junction kept 2 bases outside the gene matches. Germline CDR1 reads KGHSH; CDR2 reads LQKENI. This CDR3 is 16 amino acids long. In nucleotides, the CDR3 is TGTGCCAGCTCACCACCGGGACTAGCGAACTACAATGAGCAGTTCTTC. Translation: CASSPPGLANYNEQFF.

This sequence joins TRBV12-5 and TRBJ1-2; D perhaps matches TRBD1 (6 bases). The CDR3 has 13 residues. V was pared by 3 bases and J by 8 bases, with 13 bases between. Germline loops: CDR1 LGHNT, CDR2 FRNRAP. For the CDR3, the DNA is TGTGCTAGTGGTTTTGGACAGAGAGGCGGCTACACCTTC. As protein: CASGFGQRGGYTF.

This clone is a singleton in its sample. The CDR3 here is CASSPLGGQPQHF. Here the CDR3 DNA reads TGTGCCAGCAGTCCGCTGGGGGGACAGCCCCAGCATTTT. This sequence joins TRBV28 and TRBJ1-5; possible D gene TRBD1, 5 bases. The CDR3 has 13 residues. V lost 5 bases and J lost 7, with 12 bases in between. CDR1 is MDHEN, CDR2 SYDVKM, per germline.

The V and J genes are TRBV28 and TRBJ1-5; D call uncertain. The length of the CDR3 is 15 residues. Germline CDR1 and CDR2: MDHEN and SYDVKM. The V and J ends lost 4 bases and 6 bases respectively, with 16 bases between them. In DNA, the CDR3 is TGTGCCAGCAGTTCGGCAGGCTTGAGACGTCAGCCCCAGCATTTT. Translation: CASSSAGLRRQPQHF.

V and J are TRBV28 and TRBJ2-1; D may be TRBD1 (6 bases). Per germline, CDR1 MDHEN and CDR2 SYDVKM. The CDR3 has 14 amino acids. Trimming removed 4 bases at V and 8 bases at J, with 15 bases between. The CDR3 sequence is CASSSILQGDEQFF. For the CDR3, the DNA is TGTGCCAGCAGTTCGATATTACAGGGCGATGAGCAGTTCTTC.

This clone was detected a few times. V is TRBV6-5 and J is TRBJ1-2; no reliable D call. This CDR3 has 14 amino acids. Germline V lookup: CDR1 MNHEY, CDR2 SVGAGI. The germline V and J ends were trimmed by 7 bases and 4 bases, with 16 bases remaining between them. The CDR3 DNA sequence: TGTGCCAGCACTATTACAAACGGGTTCTATGGCTACACCTTC. This codes for CASTITNGFYGYTF.

The CDR3 region is CASSSFGSRDSGSLHF. CDR3 in DNA: TGTGCCAGCAGCTCATTCGGAAGCCGGGACAGTGGATCCCTCCACTTT. This chain connects TRBV7-2 to TRBJ1-6; 7 nucleotides agree with TRBD1. CDR1 SGHTA and CDR2 FQGNSA come from the germline V gene. There are 16 residues in the CDR3. The ends lost 4 bases at V and 14 bases at J; junction bases unmatched: 17.

CDR3 bases: TGCGCCAGCAGCCAAGAGCCTAGCGGGGCAACAAAGGATACGCAGTATTTT. Its protein product is CASSQEPSGATKDTQYF. The chain links TRBV4-1 to TRBJ2-3; 9 bases agree with TRBD2. Unmatched junction bases numbered 10, after V lost 0 bases and J lost 6 bases. This CDR3 spans 17 amino acids. CDR1 MGHRA and CDR2 YSYEKL come from the germline V gene.